This T cell receptor (beta chain) was recorded in a study of blood T cells in healthy people across ages. General observations from the study: For the donors, CMV status was unknown and possibly confounded expanded clonotype changes.

This CDR3 spans 12 amino acids. The V end was cut by 2 bases, the J end by 6 bases, with 11 bases between. The V gene's germline CDR1 is DFQATT and CDR2 SNEGSKA (reference sequence). The second PCR ran about 6 to 12 cycles with a sample-barcoded 5' primer and J-beta primers. TCRdb passed the 5' RACE reads through MiXCR, listing each CDR3 protein once. The sample has about 900,000 distinct CDR3 sequences; approximately 59% are singletons. Worth noting for this clonotype: The antigen remains undetermined.

Researchers collected ten milliliters of peripheral blood from every single donor. Per-sample PBMC isolation yielded at least 6.5 million cells. This chain uses TRBV20-1 with TRBJ2-7, with D possibly being TRBD2 (6 bases). This receptor was identified in a man younger than 40 in good health. Sequenced: blood. CDR3 protein: CSARRGGREQYF. CDR3 sequence (DNA): TGCAGTGCTAGAAGAGGAGGGCGCGAGCAGTACTTC.